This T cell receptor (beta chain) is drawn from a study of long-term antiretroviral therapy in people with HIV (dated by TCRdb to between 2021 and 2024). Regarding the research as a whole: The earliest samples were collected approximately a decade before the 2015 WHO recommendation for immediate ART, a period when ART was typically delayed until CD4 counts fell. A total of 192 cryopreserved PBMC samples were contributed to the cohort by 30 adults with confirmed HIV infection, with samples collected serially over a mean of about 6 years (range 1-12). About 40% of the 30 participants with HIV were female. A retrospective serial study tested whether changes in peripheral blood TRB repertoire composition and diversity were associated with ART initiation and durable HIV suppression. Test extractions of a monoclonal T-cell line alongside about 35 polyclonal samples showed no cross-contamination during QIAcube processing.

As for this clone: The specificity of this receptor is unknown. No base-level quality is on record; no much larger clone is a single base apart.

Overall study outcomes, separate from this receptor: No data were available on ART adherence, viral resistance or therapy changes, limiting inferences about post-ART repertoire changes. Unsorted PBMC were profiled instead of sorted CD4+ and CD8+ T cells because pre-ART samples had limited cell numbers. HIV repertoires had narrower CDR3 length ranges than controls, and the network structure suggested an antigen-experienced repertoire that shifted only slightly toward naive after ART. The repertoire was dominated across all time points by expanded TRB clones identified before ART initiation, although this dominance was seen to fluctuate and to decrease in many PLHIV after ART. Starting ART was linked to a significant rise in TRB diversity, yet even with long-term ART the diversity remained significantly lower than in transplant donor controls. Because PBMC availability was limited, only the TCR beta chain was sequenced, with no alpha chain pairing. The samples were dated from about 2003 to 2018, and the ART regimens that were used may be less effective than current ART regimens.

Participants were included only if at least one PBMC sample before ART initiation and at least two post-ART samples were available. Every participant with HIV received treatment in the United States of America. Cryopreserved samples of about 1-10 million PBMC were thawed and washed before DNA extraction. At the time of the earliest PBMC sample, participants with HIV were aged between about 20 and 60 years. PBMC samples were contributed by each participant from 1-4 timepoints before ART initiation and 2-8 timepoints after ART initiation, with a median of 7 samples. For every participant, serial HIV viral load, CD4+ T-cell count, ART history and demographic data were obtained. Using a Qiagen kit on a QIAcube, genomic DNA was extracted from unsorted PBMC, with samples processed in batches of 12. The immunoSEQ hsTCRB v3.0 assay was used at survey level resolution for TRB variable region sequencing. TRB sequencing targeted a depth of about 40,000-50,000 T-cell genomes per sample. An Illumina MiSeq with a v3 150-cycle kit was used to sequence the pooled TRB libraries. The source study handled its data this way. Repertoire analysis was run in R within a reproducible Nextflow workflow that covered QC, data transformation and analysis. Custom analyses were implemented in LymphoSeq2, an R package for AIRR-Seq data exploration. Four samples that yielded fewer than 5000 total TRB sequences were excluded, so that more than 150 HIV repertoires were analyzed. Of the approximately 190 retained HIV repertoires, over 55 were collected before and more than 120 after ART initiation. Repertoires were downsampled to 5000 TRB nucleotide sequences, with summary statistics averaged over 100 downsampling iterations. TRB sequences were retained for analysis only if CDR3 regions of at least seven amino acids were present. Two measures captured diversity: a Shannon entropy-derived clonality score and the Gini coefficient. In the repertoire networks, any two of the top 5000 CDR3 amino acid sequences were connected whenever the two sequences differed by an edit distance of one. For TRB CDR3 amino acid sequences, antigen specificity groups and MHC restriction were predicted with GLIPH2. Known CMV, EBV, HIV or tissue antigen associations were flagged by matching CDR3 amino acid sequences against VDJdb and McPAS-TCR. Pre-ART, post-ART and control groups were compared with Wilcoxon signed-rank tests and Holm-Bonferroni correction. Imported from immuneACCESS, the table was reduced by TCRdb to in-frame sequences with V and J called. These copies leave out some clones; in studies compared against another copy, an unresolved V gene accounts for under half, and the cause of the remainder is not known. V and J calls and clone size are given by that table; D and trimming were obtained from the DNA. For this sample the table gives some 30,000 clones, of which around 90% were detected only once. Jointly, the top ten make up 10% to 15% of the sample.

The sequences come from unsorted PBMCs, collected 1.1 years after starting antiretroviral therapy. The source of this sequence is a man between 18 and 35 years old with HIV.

The CDR3 reads as follows: CASSSGTNTLIKETQYF. The nucleotide sequence is TGTGCCAGCAGTTCCGGGACAAACACCCTCATTAAAGAGACCCAGTACTTC. Here the chain combines TRBV28 and TRBJ2-5; D gene: possibly TRBD1, on 6 matching bases. The germline ends are 21 bases apart after V is trimmed by 4 bases and J by 3 bases. The CDR3 holds 17 amino acids from the cysteine to the phenylalanine. Only the CDR3 DNA stays, 51 bases, in frame from base 1. Based on the germline V gene, the CDR1 and CDR2 sequences are MDHEN and SYDVKM.